These T cell receptor beta chains were read from a single sample in a study of CD8+CD57+ T cells in acquired aplastic anemia. TCRdb ran MiXCR on the reads and lists one entry per CDR3 protein. The profile covers 250,000 or so distinct CDR3 sequences, with about 44% appearing a single time and about 7.8% taken by the ten largest. Sequencing was carried out using sorted CD4+, CD8+, or CD8+CD57+ T cells (not recorded which) from PBMCs. These receptor sequences come from a human donor with aplastic anemia. Each CDR3 is given with its conserved first and last residue. Each record gives: V gene, J gene, CDR3 protein.

TRBV20-1	TRBJ2-7	CSAGRTYEQYF
TRBV4-3	TRBJ2-7	CASSQEVGPNEQYF
TRBV27	TRBJ2-3	CASSLRGGVIDTQYF
TRBV5-8	TRBJ2-3	CASSFVTSLDTQYF
TRBV11-2	TRBJ2-5	CASSLRRQETQYF
TRBV7-9	TRBJ1-1	CASSSRVRDGAFF
TRBV6-6	TRBJ1-3	CASSYRQGSLGNTIYF
TRBV6-2/TRBV6-3	TRBJ1-5	CASSYKDTINQPQHF
TRBV20-1	TRBJ2-3	CSAERRGRTDTQYF
TRBV20-1	TRBJ1-5	CSASNEQGSNQPQHF
TRBV2	TRBJ1-2	CASSEFARAGYTF
TRBV11-3	TRBJ2-3	CASSLELRDPDTQYF
TRBV7-9	TRBJ2-7	CASSPGRGCEQYF
TRBV29-1	TRBJ1-2	CSVATMAGTGVQTPYGYTF
TRBV14	TRBJ2-3	CAGSPAGSSTDTQYF
TRBV2	TRBJ1-6	CASSEVGANSPLHF
TRBV4-2	TRBJ2-7	CVSSQASGSLEQYF
TRBV20-1	TRBJ2-2	CSARGLGTGGKVSNTGELVF
TRBV7-2	TRBJ2-1	CASSFFGGDNEQFF
TRBV7-9	TRBJ1-2	CASSLGPGAYHGYTF
TRBV10-3	TRBJ2-7	CAISDSSSHEQYF
TRBV20-1	TRBJ2-7	CSARERGVALYEQYF
TRBV18	TRBJ2-3	CASSPKTGDTQYF
TRBV7-9	TRBJ1-6	CASTVQGRDSPLHF
TRBV25-1	TRBJ2-7	CASSRDGGTYEQYF
TRBV29-1	TRBJ1-1	CSVAGTEAFF
TRBV7-2	TRBJ2-7	CASSLRGTGYEQYF
TRBV19	TRBJ1-1	CASSAGRMTEAFF
TRBV5-5	TRBJ2-7	CASSLGNSYEQYF
TRBV10-3	TRBJ2-7	CAAGLAGSSYEQYF
TRBV19	TRBJ2-7	CASGRRDGDAGEQYF
TRBV15	TRBJ1-1	CATSQNQADTEAFF
TRBV5-1	TRBJ1-2	CASSPMRGGYTF
TRBV7-9	TRBJ1-5	CASSPWGLGNQPQHF
TRBV6-5	TRBJ1-5	CASSAGLYQHF
TRBV12-3/TRBV12-4	TRBJ1-5	CASSFSGHLNQPQHF
TRBV9	TRBJ2-5	CASSPTGQYETQYF
TRBV5-6	TRBJ1-6	CASSFRGQLSPLHF
TRBV2	TRBJ1-1	CASYTGAEAFF
TRBV5-6	TRBJ1-6	CASRRTGLNSPLHF
TRBV29-1	TRBJ1-5	CSATQGAVDQPQHF
TRBV19	TRBJ1-2	CASSRGQARRNYGYTF
TRBV6-4	TRBJ2-1	CASSDLGQGRDEQFF
TRBV7-2	TRBJ1-5	CASSFPGTNQPQHF
TRBV2	TRBJ1-5	CASSVLGQGRNQPQHF
TRBV7-3	TRBJ2-5	CASSLWGVETQYF
TRBV2	TRBJ2-1	CASSVGFDGGSYNEQFF
TRBV5-4	TRBJ2-5	CASRIFRDRYSETQYF
TRBV5-1	TRBJ2-1	CASSLERGTYNEQFF
TRBV19	TRBJ1-1	CASSTLTVMNTEAFF
TRBV5-4	TRBJ1-5	CASSQDSDRPNQPQHF